This TCR beta chain was sequenced in a study of T-cell reconstitution after alpha-beta-depleted transplantation in children. A library of TCRbeta sequences, prepared with unique molecular identifiers, was generated. TCRdb re-called the PCR reads with MiXCR, one entry per CDR3 protein. The sample holds approximately 18,000 distinct CDR3 sequences, 10% to 15% seen once. The CDR3 totals 14 residues. This clonotype was observed many times. The clonotype comes from a female patient aged 2 to 10 who had a stem cell transplant for congenital amegakaryocytic thrombocytopenia, so the T cells may come from the graft donor. The genes are TRBV21-1 and TRBJ2-1. TRBV21-1 is labeled a pseudogene. The sequenced sample was PBMCs, mostly from graft donor cells, obtained 60 days after TCRalphabeta/CD19-depleted stem cell transplant. The CDR3 nucleotides read TGTGCCAGCAGCAAAACGGGCAAGAGGAGAGGGCAGTTCTTC. This sequence encodes CASSKTGKRRGQFF.